Listed below are T cell receptor beta chains from one sample, sequenced in a study of blood T cell repertoires in COVID-19. The method was immunoSEQ multiplex PCR; TCRdb's version includes in-frame clones alone and lacks a portion of them. The table shows some 120,000 clones, with roughly nine tenths occurring only once. Sequencing was done on a sample of peripheral blood. Every receptor here comes from a man in his 70s with active or convalescent COVID-19. CDR3s include the opening cysteine and the closing phenylalanine or tryptophan. Fields, in order: V gene, CDR3 length, D gene, J gene, CDR3 protein, CDR3 DNA. A D gene is named only where the DNA matches it firmly.

v_gene: TRBV15
len: 17
d_gene: TRBD1
j_gene: TRBJ2-2
CDR3aa: CATSRGWDSDNTGELFF
CDR3nt: TGTGCCACCAGCAGGGGATGGGACAGTGACAACACCGGGGAGCTGTTTTTT

v_gene: TRBV5-8
len: 13
d_gene: .
j_gene: TRBJ2-7
CDR3aa: CASSFTVPYEQYF
CDR3nt: TGTGCCAGCAGCTTCACAGTCCCCTACGAGCAGTACTTC

v_gene: TRBV10-3
len: 17
d_gene: TRBD1
j_gene: TRBJ1-5
CDR3aa: CAISEPRGPESNQPQHF
CDR3nt: TGTGCCATCAGTGAGCCCAGGGGGCCGGAAAGCAATCAGCCCCAGCATTTT

v_gene: TRBV4-2
len: 15
d_gene: .
j_gene: TRBJ2-3
CDR3aa: CASSQDADSLDTQYF
CDR3nt: TGTGCCAGCAGCCAAGACGCGGATTCCCTCGATACGCAGTATTTT

v_gene: TRBV18
len: 13
d_gene: .
j_gene: TRBJ1-2
CDR3aa: CASSPSEGWGYTF
CDR3nt: TGTGCCAGCTCACCAAGTGAGGGCTGGGGCTACACCTTC

v_gene: TRBV19
len: 14
d_gene: TRBD1
j_gene: TRBJ2-7
CDR3aa: CASTTGQGAREQYF
CDR3nt: TGTGCCAGTACTACGGGCCAGGGGGCGCGTGAGCAGTACTTC

v_gene: TRBV19
len: 15
d_gene: .
j_gene: TRBJ2-3
CDR3aa: CASSPELPYTDTQYF
CDR3nt: TGTGCCAGTAGTCCCGAGCTGCCCTACACAGATACGCAGTATTTT

v_gene: TRBV19
len: 17
d_gene: TRBD2
j_gene: TRBJ2-7
CDR3aa: CASSRGPSGRERNEQYF
CDR3nt: TGTGCCAGTAGTAGAGGTCCTAGCGGGAGAGAACGAAACGAGCAGTACTTC

v_gene: TRBV15
len: 14
d_gene: .
j_gene: TRBJ2-2
CDR3aa: CATSRAGVSGELFF
CDR3nt: TGTGCCACCAGCAGAGCCGGGGTCTCCGGGGAGCTGTTTTTT

v_gene: TRBV23-1
len: 14
d_gene: .
j_gene: TRBJ2-4
CDR3aa: CASSPGLAKNIQYF
CDR3nt: TGCGCCAGCAGTCCGGGACTAGCCAAAAACATTCAGTACTTC

v_gene: TRBV29-1
len: 12
d_gene: .
j_gene: TRBJ2-2
CDR3aa: CSVDGYTGELFF
CDR3nt: TGCAGCGTTGACGGTTACACCGGGGAGCTGTTTTTT

v_gene: TRBV6-1
len: 14
d_gene: .
j_gene: TRBJ1-5
CDR3aa: CASSDNGALVTQHF
CDR3nt: TGTGCCAGCAGTGATAACGGAGCCTTGGTGACCCAGCATTTT

v_gene: TRBV7-9
len: 14
d_gene: .
j_gene: TRBJ1-3
CDR3aa: CASTINSPGNTIYF
CDR3nt: TGTGCCAGCACTATCAACAGTCCTGGAAACACCATATATTTT

v_gene: TRBV29-1
len: 17
d_gene: TRBD2
j_gene: TRBJ2-3
CDR3aa: CSAIGLAGEVLTDTQYF
CDR3nt: TGCAGCGCCATAGGACTAGCGGGAGAGGTGTTGACAGATACGCAGTATTTT

v_gene: TRBV3-1/TRBV3-2
len: 16
d_gene: .
j_gene: TRBJ2-7
CDR3aa: CASSRRGGTQTYEQYF
CDR3nt: TGTGCCAGCAGCCGCCGGGGCGGGACTCAAACCTACGAGCAGTACTTC

v_gene: TRBV6-5
len: 12
d_gene: .
j_gene: TRBJ1-2
CDR3aa: CASRTPGSGYTF
CDR3nt: TGTGCCAGCAGAACACCTGGTTCTGGCTACACCTTC